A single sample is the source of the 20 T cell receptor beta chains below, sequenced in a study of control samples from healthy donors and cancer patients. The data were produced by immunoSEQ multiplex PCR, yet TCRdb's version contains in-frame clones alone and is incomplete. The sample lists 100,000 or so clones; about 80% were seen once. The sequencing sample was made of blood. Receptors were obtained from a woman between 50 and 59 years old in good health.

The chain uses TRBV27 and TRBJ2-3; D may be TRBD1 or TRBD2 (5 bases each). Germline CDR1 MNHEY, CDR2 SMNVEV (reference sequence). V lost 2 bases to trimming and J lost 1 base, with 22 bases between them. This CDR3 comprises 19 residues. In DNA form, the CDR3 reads TGTGCCAGCAGTTTAGGGACCAACCCATCAGTTGGCGGCACAGATACGCAGTATTTT. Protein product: CASSLGTNPSVGGTDTQYF.

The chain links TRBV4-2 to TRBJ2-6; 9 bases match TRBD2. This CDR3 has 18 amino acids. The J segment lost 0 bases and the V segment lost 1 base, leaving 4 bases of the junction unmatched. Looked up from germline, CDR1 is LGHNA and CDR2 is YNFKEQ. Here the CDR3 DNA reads TGTGCCAGCAGCCAAGTTAGCGGGGGCTCCTCTGGGGCCAACGTCCTGACTTTC. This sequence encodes CASSQVSGGSSGANVLTF.

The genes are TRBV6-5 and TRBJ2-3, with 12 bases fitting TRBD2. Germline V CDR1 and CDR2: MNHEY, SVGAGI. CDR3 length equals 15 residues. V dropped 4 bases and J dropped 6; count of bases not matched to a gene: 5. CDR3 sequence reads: CASSSLAGGSDTQYF. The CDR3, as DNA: TGTGCCAGCAGTTCGCTAGCGGGAGGGTCCGATACGCAGTATTTT.

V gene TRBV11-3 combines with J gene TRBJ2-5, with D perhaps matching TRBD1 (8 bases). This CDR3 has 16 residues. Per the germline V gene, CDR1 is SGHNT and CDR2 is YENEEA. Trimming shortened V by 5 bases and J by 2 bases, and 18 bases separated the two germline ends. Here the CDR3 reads CASSPILQGGQETQYF. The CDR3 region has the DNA TGTGCCAGCAGCCCAATCCTACAGGGGGGGCAAGAGACCCAGTACTTC.

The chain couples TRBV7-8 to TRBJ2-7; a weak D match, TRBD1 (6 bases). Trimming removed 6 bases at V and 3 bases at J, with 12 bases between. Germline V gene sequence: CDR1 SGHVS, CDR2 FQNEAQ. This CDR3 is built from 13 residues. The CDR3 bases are TGTGCCAGCAGGAACAGGGAGAACTACGAGCAGTACTTC. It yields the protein CASRNRENYEQYF. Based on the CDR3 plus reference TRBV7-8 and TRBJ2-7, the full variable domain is GAGVSQSPRYKVAKRGQDVALRCDPISGHVSLFWYQQALGQGPEFLTYFQNEAQLDKSGLPSDRFFAERPEGSVSTLKIQRTQQEDSAVYLCASRNRENYEQYFGPGTRLTVT.

CDR3 region: CASSVGDRVGEQFF. The CDR3 DNA sequence: TGTGCCAGCAGCGTAGGAGACAGGGTTGGGGAGCAGTTCTTC. The chain couples TRBV9 to TRBJ2-1; 7 bases fit TRBD1. Per the germline V gene, CDR1 is SGDLS and CDR2 is YYNGEE. The CDR3 has 14 amino acids. The V and J ends lost 0 bases and 10 bases, in that order; junction bases with no gene match: 7.

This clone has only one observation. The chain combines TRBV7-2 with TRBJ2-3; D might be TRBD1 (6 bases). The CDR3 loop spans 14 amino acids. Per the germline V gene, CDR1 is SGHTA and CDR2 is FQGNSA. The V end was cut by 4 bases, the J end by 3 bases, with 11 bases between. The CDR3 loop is CASSSRTVTDTQYF. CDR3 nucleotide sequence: TGTGCCAGCAGCTCCCGGACAGTTACAGATACGCAGTATTTT.

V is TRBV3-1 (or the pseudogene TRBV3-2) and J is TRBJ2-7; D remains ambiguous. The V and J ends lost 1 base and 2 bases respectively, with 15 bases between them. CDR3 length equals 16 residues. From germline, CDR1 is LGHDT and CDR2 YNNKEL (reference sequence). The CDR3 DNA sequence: TGTGCCAGCAGCCAAGTTAGACAAGGGCCGGCCTACGAGCAGTACTTC. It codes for CASSQVRQGPAYEQYF.

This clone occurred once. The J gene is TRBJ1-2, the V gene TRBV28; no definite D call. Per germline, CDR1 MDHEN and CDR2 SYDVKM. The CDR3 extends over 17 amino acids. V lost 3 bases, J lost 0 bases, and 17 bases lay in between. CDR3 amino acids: CASSFTGNQAANYGYTF. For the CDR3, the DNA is TGTGCCAGCAGTTTCACCGGGAACCAGGCAGCTAACTATGGCTACACCTTC.

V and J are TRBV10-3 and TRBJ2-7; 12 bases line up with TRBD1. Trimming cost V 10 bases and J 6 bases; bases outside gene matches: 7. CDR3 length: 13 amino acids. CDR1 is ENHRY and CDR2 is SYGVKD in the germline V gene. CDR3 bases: TGTGCCACCGGGACAGGGGGCCTCTCCGAGCAGTACTTC. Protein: CATGTGGLSEQYF.

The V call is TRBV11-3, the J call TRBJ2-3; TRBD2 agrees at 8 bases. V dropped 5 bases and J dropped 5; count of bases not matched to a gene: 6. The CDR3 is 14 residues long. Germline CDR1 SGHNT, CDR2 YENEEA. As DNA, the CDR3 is TGTGCCAGCAGCCGACGGGGGGGCCTAGATACGCAGTATTTT. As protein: CASSRRGGLDTQYF.

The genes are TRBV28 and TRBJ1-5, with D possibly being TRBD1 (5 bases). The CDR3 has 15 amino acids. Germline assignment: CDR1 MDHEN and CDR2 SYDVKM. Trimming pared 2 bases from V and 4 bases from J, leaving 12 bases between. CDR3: CASSLRGPTNQPQHF. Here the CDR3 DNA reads TGTGCCAGCAGTTTACGGGGACCAACTAATCAGCCCCAGCATTTT.

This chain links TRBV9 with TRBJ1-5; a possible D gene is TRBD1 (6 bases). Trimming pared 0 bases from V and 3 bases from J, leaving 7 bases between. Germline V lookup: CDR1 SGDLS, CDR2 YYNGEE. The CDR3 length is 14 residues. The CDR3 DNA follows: TGTGCCAGCAGCGTAGCAGGGGCCAATCAGCCCCAGCATTTT. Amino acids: CASSVAGANQPQHF.

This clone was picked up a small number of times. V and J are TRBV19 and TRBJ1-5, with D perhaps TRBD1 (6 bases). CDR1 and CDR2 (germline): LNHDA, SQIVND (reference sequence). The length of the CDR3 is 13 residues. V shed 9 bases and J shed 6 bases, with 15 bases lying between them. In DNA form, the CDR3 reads TGTGCCAGCTTACAGGGTTTAGGTCAGCCCCAGCATTTT. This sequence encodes CASLQGLGQPQHF.

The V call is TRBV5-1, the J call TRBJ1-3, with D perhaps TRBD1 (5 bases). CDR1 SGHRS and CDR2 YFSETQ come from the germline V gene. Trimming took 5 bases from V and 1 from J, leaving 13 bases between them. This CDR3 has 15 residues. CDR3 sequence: CASRQDGSSGNTIYF. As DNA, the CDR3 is TGCGCCAGCAGACAGGACGGATCTTCTGGAAACACCATATATTTT. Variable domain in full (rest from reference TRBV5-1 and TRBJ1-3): KAGVTQTPRYLIKTRGQQVTLSCSPISGHRSVSWYQQTPGQGLQFLFEYFSETQRNKGNFPGRFSGRQFSNSRSEMNVSTLELGDSALYLCASRQDGSSGNTIYFGEGSWLTVV.

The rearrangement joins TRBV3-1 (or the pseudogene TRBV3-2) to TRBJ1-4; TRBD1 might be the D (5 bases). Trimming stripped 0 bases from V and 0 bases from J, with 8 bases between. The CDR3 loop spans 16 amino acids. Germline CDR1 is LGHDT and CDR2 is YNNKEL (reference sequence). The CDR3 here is CASSQDWGTTNEKLFF. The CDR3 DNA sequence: TGTGCCAGCAGCCAAGATTGGGGGACAACTAATGAAAAACTGTTTTTT.

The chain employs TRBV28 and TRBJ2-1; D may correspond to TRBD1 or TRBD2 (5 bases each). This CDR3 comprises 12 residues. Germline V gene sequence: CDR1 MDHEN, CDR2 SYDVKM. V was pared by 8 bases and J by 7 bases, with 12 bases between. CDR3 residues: CASSGTLNEQFF. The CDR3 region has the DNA TGTGCCAGCTCCGGGACGTTGAATGAGCAGTTCTTC.

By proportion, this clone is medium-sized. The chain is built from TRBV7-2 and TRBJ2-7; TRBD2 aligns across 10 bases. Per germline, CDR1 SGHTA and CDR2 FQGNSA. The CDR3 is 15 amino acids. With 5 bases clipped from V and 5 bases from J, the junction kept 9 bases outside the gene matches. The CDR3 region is CASSADSGGADEQYF. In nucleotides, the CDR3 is TGTGCCAGCAGCGCAGACAGCGGGGGGGCGGACGAGCAGTACTTC. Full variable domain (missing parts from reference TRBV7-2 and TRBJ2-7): GAGVSQSPSNKVTEKGKDVELRCDPISGHTALYWYRQSLGQGLEFLIYFQGNSAPDKSGLPSDRFSAERTGGSVSTLTIQRTQQEDSAVYLCASSADSGGADEQYFGPGTRLTVT.

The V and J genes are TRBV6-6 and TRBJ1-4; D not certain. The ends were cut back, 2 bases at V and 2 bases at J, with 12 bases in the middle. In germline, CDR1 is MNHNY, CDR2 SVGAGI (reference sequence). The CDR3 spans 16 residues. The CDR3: CASSYKLGATNEKLFF. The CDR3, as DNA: TGTGCCAGCAGTTACAAGCTGGGAGCGACTAATGAAAAACTGTTTTTT.

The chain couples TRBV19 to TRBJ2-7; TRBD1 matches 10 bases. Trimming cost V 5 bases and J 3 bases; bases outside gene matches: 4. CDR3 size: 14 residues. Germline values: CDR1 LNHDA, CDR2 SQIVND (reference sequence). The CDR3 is CASSPGTGVYEQYF. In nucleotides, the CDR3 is TGTGCCAGTAGTCCCGGGACAGGGGTCTACGAGCAGTACTTC.